Listed below are T cell receptor beta chains from one sample, sequenced in a study of circulating CD8 cells and anti-PD-1 response in melanoma. A single record per CDR3 protein comes from TCRdb applying MiXCR to the reads. The sample has over 900 distinct CDR3 sequences, approximately 9% seen once. Sequenced material: CD8+ T cells from PBMCs, taken at baseline or after one month of anti-PD-1 therapy (not recorded which). These TCRs come from a human donor with melanoma. CDR3s include the opening cysteine and the closing phenylalanine or tryptophan. The order of the fields is J gene, clone size, V gene, D gene, CDR3 protein, CDR3 DNA. D genes are given only for firm matches. Size is omitted from some rows. Given values are once, few, many or a class for expanded clones.

>TRBJ2-3|large|TRBV2|.
CASSDWQGTDTQYF
TGTGCCAGCAGTGATTGGCAGGGCACAGATACGCAGTATTTT
>TRBJ2-1|.|TRBV29-1|.
CSVDGTTYNEQFF
TGCAGCGTTGACGGGACAACTTACAATGAGCAGTTCTTC
>TRBJ2-1|few|TRBV6-6|TRBD2
CASSYSSEGRGGDEQFF
TGTGCCAGCAGTTACTCGAGTGAAGGTCGGGGGGGCGATGAGCAGTTCTTC
>TRBJ2-3|medium-sized|TRBV7-3|.
CASSDGSDTQYF
TGTGCCAGCAGCGATGGTTCAGATACGCAGTATTTT
>TRBJ1-4|medium-sized|TRBV20-1|.
CSALPGGERLFF
TGCAGTGCTCTCCCCGGGGGGGAACGGCTGTTTTTT
>TRBJ1-6|.|TRBV19|.
CASSIGGTYNSPLHF
TGTGCCAGTAGTATTGGAGGAACCTATAATTCACCCCTTCACTTT
>TRBJ1-5|.|TRBV12-3/TRBV12-4|.
CASSLGGSQPPHF
TGTGCCAGCAGTTTAGGAGGTTCCCAGCCCCCGCATTTT
>TRBJ1-5|medium-sized|TRBV19|.
CASNPQGLGQPQHF
TGTGCCAGCAACCCTCAGGGGCTAGGGCAGCCCCAGCATTTT
>TRBJ2-2|medium-sized|TRBV14|.
CASSQARAAGVTGELFF
TGTGCCAGCAGCCAAGCTCGCGCGGCAGGTGTAACCGGGGAGCTGTTTTTT
>TRBJ1-5|medium-sized|TRBV6-1|.
CASSEGSEGQPQHF
TGTGCCAGCAGTGAAGGGTCGGAGGGTCAGCCCCAGCATTTT
>TRBJ2-3|medium-sized|TRBV4-1|.
CASSHQGSADTQYF
TGCGCCAGCAGCCATCAGGGTTCTGCAGATACGCAGTATTTT
>TRBJ2-7|.|TRBV21-1|.
CAEGHPGASYEQYF
TGTGCCGAGGGGCATCCGGGGGCCTCCTACGAGCAGTACTTC
>TRBJ1-1|medium-sized|TRBV11-1|.
CASSLRGGSSPGYNSEAFF
TGTGCCAGCAGCCTGAGAGGTGGGAGCTCCCCGGGTTATAACTCTGAAGCTTTCTTT
>TRBJ1-1|medium-sized|TRBV29-1|.
CSVDAGLAEAFF
TGCAGCGTTGATGCTGGGCTCGCTGAAGCTTTCTTT
>TRBJ2-7|medium-sized|TRBV6-2/TRBV6-3|.
CASSYSGAYEQYF
TGTGCCAGCAGTTACTCGGGAGCCTACGAGCAGTACTTC
>TRBJ2-1|medium-sized|TRBV19|TRBD2
CASRGLAGGSSYNEQFF
TGTGCCAGTAGAGGGCTAGCGGGGGGGAGCTCCTACAATGAGCAGTTCTTC
>TRBJ2-3|medium-sized|TRBV12-3/TRBV12-4|.
CASSSATAVGDTQYF
TGTGCCAGCAGTTCTGCGACGGCCGTGGGAGATACGCAGTATTTT
>TRBJ2-7|medium-sized|TRBV2|TRBD1
CASRGQGFEQYF
TGTGCCAGCAGGGGACAGGGTTTCGAGCAGTACTTC
>TRBJ2-3|medium-sized|TRBV7-3|TRBD1
CASSPGGWASTDTQYF
TGTGCCAGCAGCCCAGGGGGATGGGCTAGCACAGATACGCAGTATTTT
>TRBJ2-1|.|TRBV12-3/TRBV12-4|.
CASTSSPGGINEQFF
TGTGCCAGCACCTCTTCTCCCGGGGGCATCAATGAGCAGTTCTTC
>TRBJ2-1|.|TRBV20-1|.
CSARDLVGDAYNEQFF
TGCAGTGCTAGAGATCTGGTGGGGGACGCCTACAATGAGCAGTTCTTC
>TRBJ2-2|large|TRBV27|.
CASSSHLNTGELFF
TGTGCCAGCAGTTCACACTTGAACACCGGGGAGCTGTTTTTT
>TRBJ2-7|medium-sized|TRBV2|TRBD2
CASTSGEYEQYF
TGTGCCAGCACTAGCGGGGAATACGAGCAGTACTTC
>TRBJ2-7|medium-sized|TRBV9|TRBD1
CASSGTGVRYEQYF
TGTGCCAGCAGCGGGACAGGGGTTCGGTACGAGCAGTACTTC
>TRBJ1-2|few|TRBV4-2|.
CASSQPKSRSYTF
TGTGCCAGCAGCCAACCCAAATCCCGAAGCTACACCTTC
>TRBJ2-7|medium-sized|TRBV2|.
CACSENPGLSYEQYF
TGTGCCTGCAGTGAAAATCCGGGCCTATCCTACGAGCAGTACTTC
>TRBJ1-2|.|TRBV19|TRBD1
CASSTGDSANYGYTF
TGTGCCAGTAGTACCGGGGACAGTGCTAACTATGGCTACACCTTC
>TRBJ2-4|medium-sized|TRBV12-5|.
CASGSWGHYAQYF
TGTGCTAGTGGTTCCTGGGGGCACTACGCTCAGTACTTC
>TRBJ2-7|large|TRBV2|.
CASSGQESSYEQYF
TGTGCCAGCAGTGGACAGGAGAGCTCCTACGAGCAGTACTTC
>TRBJ1-5|large|TRBV19|.
CASSPGVLNQPQHF
TGTGCCAGTAGTCCGGGAGTTCTCAATCAGCCCCAGCATTTT
>TRBJ1-5|.|TRBV19|.
CASSITGPINQPQHF
TGTGCCAGTAGTATAACGGGACCGATCAATCAGCCCCAGCATTTT